The 19 T cell receptor beta chains in this list originate from one sample, sequenced in a study of beta chain features in type 1 diabetes (dated by TCRdb to the late 2010s). Summary of the overall study and its limitations: A moderate but significant shortening of TCRB CDR3 length was observed in type 1 diabetes patients in all four CD4+ subsets.

These receptors' targets are unknown. Receptor libraries were prepared by the immunoSEQ multiplex PCR assay. The entire isolated RNA was reverse transcribed using the High Capacity cDNA Reverse Transcription Kit, and thus expressed TCRB transcripts were sequenced. TCRdb stores this immuneACCESS table with in-frame sequences only. Part of the clones is absent; in the studies checked, under half of the shortfall reflects unresolved V genes, and no reason is known for the rest. A total of roughly 220,000 clones appear in this sample, 16% of them only once. The top ten hold approximately 0.087% of the sample. Sequenced input: naive CD4+ T cells from blood. The cell subset or site label here, explained by the study, means: true naive CD4+ T cells. Source of these receptors: a young man with type 1 diabetes.

This clone was counted between two and nine times. The rearrangement uses TRBV28 and TRBJ2-7; 9 bases are a match to TRBD1. The CDR3 is made up of 16 amino acids. Germline CDR1 MDHEN, CDR2 SYDVKM. Losses at the gene ends were 6 bases for V and 2 bases for J; bases not matched to a gene: 11. CDR3 sequence reads: CASRYQPGQGPYEQYF. DNA of the CDR3: TGTGCCAGCAGATACCAGCCGGGACAGGGACCCTACGAGCAGTACTTC.

This chain joins TRBV5-4 and TRBJ2-4; 11 bases line up with TRBD1. The CDR3 loop spans 16 amino acids. Germline lookup yields CDR1 SGHNT and CDR2 YYREEE (reference sequence). J was trimmed by 1 base and V by 4 bases; bases with no gene match: 4. The CDR3 DNA sequence: TGTGCCAGCAGCCCCGGACAGGGGGCGGCCAAAAACATTCAGTACTTC. Translation gives CASSPGQGAAKNIQYF.

The rearrangement links TRBV7-2 to TRBJ1-2; no definite D call. CDR3 size: 12 residues. Trimming left V 2 bases short and J 6 bases short, with 7 bases between. Germline V gives CDR1 SGHTA, CDR2 FQGNSA. The CDR3 loop reads CASSLNGNGYTF. Here the CDR3 DNA reads TGTGCCAGCAGCTTAAATGGGAATGGCTACACCTTC.

The chain combines TRBV6-6 with TRBJ1-5, with no clear D. CDR1 is MNHNY and CDR2 is SVGAGI in the germline V gene (reference sequence). CDR3 length: 12 amino acids. Trimming took off 5 bases at V and 9 bases at J, with 11 bases between the two ends. The CDR3 DNA is TGTGCCAGCAGTCCCTCCCTCGGGCCCCAGCATTTT. This gives the protein CASSPSLGPQHF.

The chain's CDR3 is CASSHGVATGELFF. The CDR3 nucleotides are TGCGCCAGCAGCCATGGGGTAGCTACCGGGGAGCTGTTTTTT. V gene TRBV4-1 combines with J gene TRBJ2-2; D ambiguous. V gave up 3 bases and J gave up 5 bases, with 10 bases separating them. The CDR3 has 14 residues. Germline V lookup: CDR1 MGHRA, CDR2 YSYEKL.

This clone came up a few times. V and J are TRBV28 and TRBJ2-5; TRBD1 matches 7 bases. The J segment lost 1 base and the V segment lost 9 bases, leaving 2 bases of the junction unmatched. Germline CDR1 is MDHEN and CDR2 is SYDVKM. This CDR3 spans 12 amino acids. CDR3 residues: CASGQVQETQYF. The CDR3 nucleotides are TGTGCCAGTGGACAGGTCCAAGAGACCCAGTACTTC.

This clone was counted only a few times. The chain carries TRBV29-1 and TRBJ2-5; D perhaps matches TRBD1 (5 bases). The V end was cut by 7 bases, the J end by 5 bases, with 17 bases between. This CDR3 has 13 amino acids. CDR1 is SQVTM and CDR2 is ANQGSEA in the germline V gene. The CDR3 loop is CSGRQPLSETQYF. The DNA of the CDR3 is TGCAGCGGTAGACAGCCCCTCTCGGAGACCCAGTACTTC.

This clone was found a few times. The chain has TRBV7-2 and TRBJ2-1; D possibly corresponds to TRBD1 (5 bases). This CDR3 region has 13 residues. The germline gives CDR1 SGHTA, CDR2 FQGNSA. Trimming cost V 3 bases and J 7 bases, with 10 bases left between them. CDR3 nucleotides: TGTGCCAGCAGCTTCTCCAGGGTAAATGAGCAGTTCTTC. Amino acid sequence: CASSFSRVNEQFF.

The V and J genes are TRBV9 and TRBJ2-5, with TRBD2 matching 15 bases. With 4 bases clipped from V and 5 bases from J, the junction kept 6 bases outside the gene matches. This CDR3 has 16 residues. From germline, CDR1 is SGDLS and CDR2 YYNGEE. The CDR3 loop reads CASSRTSGRAGETQYF. CDR3 DNA: TGTGCCAGCAGCCGGACTAGCGGGAGGGCCGGGGAGACCCAGTACTTC.

The rearrangement joins TRBV19 to TRBJ2-1; D uncertain. The V gene lost 5 bases and the J gene lost 10 bases, with 12 bases spanning the gap. The CDR3 covers 12 residues. Germline CDR1 reads LNHDA; CDR2 reads SQIVND (reference sequence). In DNA, the CDR3 is TGTGCCAGTAGTCTCCGAGCTGACGAGCAGTTCTTC. It translates to CASSLRADEQFF.

This clone has only a few counts. This rearrangement joins TRBV5-4 to TRBJ2-2; TRBD2 is a possible D gene (5 bases). CDR1 SGHNT and CDR2 YYREEE come from the germline V gene (reference sequence). The CDR3 is 15 amino acids. The V and J ends lost 1 base and 0 bases respectively, with 7 bases between them. The CDR3 sequence is CASSLSTTNTGELFF. The CDR3 DNA follows: TGTGCCAGCAGCTTGTCGACTACGAACACCGGGGAGCTGTTTTTT.

The genes are TRBV21-1 and TRBJ2-4; the D segment call TRBD1 is taken from the table without a DNA check. TRBV21-1 is shown as a pseudogene. There are 17 residues in the CDR3. In DNA form, the CDR3 reads TGTGCCAGCAGCAAAGCGCCTCCTACAGGGCCCAAAAACATTCAGTACTTC. This translates into CASSKAPPTGPKNIQYF.

The V and J genes are TRBV9 and TRBJ1-3; unclear D gene. This CDR3 is 15 amino acids long. Germline V gene lookup returns CDR1 SGDLS and CDR2 YYNGEE. Trimming took 0 bases from V and 0 from J, leaving 7 bases between them. The CDR3 region has the DNA TGTGCCAGCAGCGTAGACAGCATCTCTGGAAACACCATATATTTT. This gives the protein CASSVDSISGNTIYF. The variable domain in full, with the rest retrieved from reference TRBV9 and TRBJ1-3, is DSGVTQTPKHLITATGQRVTLRCSPRSGDLSVYWYQQSLDQGLQFLIQYYNGEERAKGNILERFSAQQFPDLHSELNLSSLELGDSALYFCASSVDSISGNTIYFGEGSWLTVV.

This clone was seen only a few times. The rearrangement uses TRBV30 and TRBJ1-1, with TRBD1 matching over 12 bases. There are 15 residues in the CDR3. Germline V gene sequence: CDR1 GTSNPN, CDR2 SVGIG (reference sequence). V lost 5 bases and J lost 4; bases outside the gene matches: 8. Here the CDR3 reads CAWLGQGAGSTEAFF. The DNA of the CDR3 is TGTGCCTGGTTGGGACAGGGGGCTGGGAGCACTGAAGCTTTCTTT.

This clone has more than one count but fewer than ten. The V call is TRBV25-1, the J call TRBJ2-1; D is unclear. This CDR3 spans 15 amino acids. CDR1 and CDR2 (germline): MGHDK, SYGVNS. V was pared by 4 bases and J by 0 bases, with 10 bases between. CDR3 region: CASSATTSSYNEQFF. The CDR3 DNA sequence: TGTGCCAGCAGTGCCACCACGAGCTCCTACAATGAGCAGTTCTTC.

This clone was seen a few times. The chain uses TRBV2 and TRBJ2-5; 7 bases align to TRBD1. The trim removed 6 bases at V and 3 bases at J, leaving 7 bases unmatched. Germline loops: CDR1 SNHLY, CDR2 FYNNEI. There are 14 residues in the CDR3. CDR3 region: CASSRNRGEETQYF. The DNA of the CDR3 is TGTGCCAGCAGCCGTAACAGGGGCGAAGAGACCCAGTACTTC.

Only a few counts were recorded for this clone. The chain has TRBV29-1 and TRBJ2-3; D gene uncertain. The CDR3 totals 14 residues. Trimming shortened V by 4 bases and J by 6 bases, and 17 bases separated the two germline ends. The germline gives CDR1 SQVTM, CDR2 ANQGSEA. This chain's CDR3 is CSVVVSEKGDTQYF. The DNA for the CDR3 is TGCAGCGTTGTGGTCTCGGAGAAAGGGGATACGCAGTATTTT.

This clone was observed a handful of times. V usage is TRBV4-1 and J usage is TRBJ2-7, with TRBD1 matching over 7 bases. The CDR3 contains 15 residues. Germline CDR1 reads MGHRA; CDR2 reads YSYEKL. Trimming at V came to 3 bases and at J to 2 bases, leaving 7 bases not matched to a gene. CDR3 in amino acids: CASSHATGKPYEQYF. The DNA for the CDR3 is TGCGCCAGCAGCCACGCGACAGGGAAGCCCTACGAGCAGTACTTC.

This clone was detected a few times. The chain carries TRBV29-1 and TRBJ2-7; TRBD2 aligns across 7 bases. V lost 2 bases to trimming and J lost 2 bases; unmatched junction nucleotides: 3. Germline V gives CDR1 SQVTM, CDR2 ANQGSEA. CDR3 length: 13 amino acids. The CDR3 loop reads CSVETSVTYEQYF. The CDR3 nucleotides are TGCAGCGTTGAAACTAGCGTGACCTACGAGCAGTACTTC.